A selection of T cell receptor beta chains follows, all from one sample in a study of cytomegalovirus exposure and HLA in healthy donors. Only in-frame clones appear in the TCRdb table, and some are missing; sequencing was by immunoSEQ multiplex PCR. The repertoire holds some 140,000 clones, 80% seen once, with over 5% in the top ten. Sequenced input: PBMCs. The receptor source for this set is a woman in her thirties or forties in good health and CMV-seropositive. Both conserved end residues are part of each CDR3. The D gene is left open where the match is weak. Size tells how often a clone was seen (once, few, many) or the class of an expanded clone, and some rows leave it out.

CDR3aa	CDR3nt	v_gene	abundance	d_gene	j_gene
CASSIADTQYF	TGTGCCAGTAGTATAGCGGATACGCAGTATTTT	TRBV19	.	.	TRBJ2-3
CALIRTSGYNEQFF	TGTGCCCTGATCAGGACTAGCGGCTACAATGAGCAGTTCTTC	TRBV28	.	TRBD2	TRBJ2-1
CASSQDGTGGDTQYF	TGCGCCAGCAGCCAAGACGGGACAGGGGGAGATACGCAGTATTTT	TRBV4-1	few	TRBD1	TRBJ2-3
CASSSTGWNTEAFF	TGTGCCAGTAGTTCGACAGGGTGGAACACTGAAGCTTTCTTT	TRBV19	.	TRBD1	TRBJ1-1
CASSRGGPYEQYF	TGTGCCAGCTCTCGGGGGGGACCCTACGAGCAGTACTTC	TRBV18	.	TRBD2	TRBJ2-7
CASSLLASTTGELFF	TGCGCCAGCAGCTTGCTAGCGAGTACCACCGGGGAGCTGTTTTTT	TRBV5-1	few	.	TRBJ2-2
CASSLDGTSTDTQYF	TGTGCCAGCAGCTTGGACGGGACTAGCACAGATACGCAGTATTTT	TRBV7-9	.	.	TRBJ2-3
CASSPRGGLNEKLFF	TGTGCCAGCAGCCCGCGCGGAGGCCTTAATGAAAAACTGTTTTTT	TRBV7-9	.	.	TRBJ1-4
CASSVAPPTGGDYGYTF	TGTGCCAGCAGCGTAGCCCCACCAACAGGGGGGGACTATGGCTACACCTTC	TRBV9	.	TRBD1	TRBJ1-2
CASMTGDYNSPLHF	TGTGCCAGTATGACAGGCGATTATAATTCACCCCTCCACTTT	TRBV19	.	.	TRBJ1-6
CASSVTENTEAFF	TGTGCCAGCAGTGTGACAGAGAACACTGAAGCTTTCTTT	TRBV6-1	once	.	TRBJ1-1
CASSHGRGLNEKLFF	TGTGCCAGCAGTCACGGTCGGGGTCTTAATGAAAAACTGTTTTTT	TRBV6-5	few	.	TRBJ1-4
CASSLVRDTQYF	TGCGCCAGCAGCTTGGTTCGAGATACGCAGTATTTT	TRBV5-1	once	.	TRBJ2-3
CASRGLAGSEAYEQYF	TGTGCCAGCAGAGGACTAGCGGGGTCTGAGGCCTACGAGCAGTACTTC	TRBV2	once	TRBD2	TRBJ2-7
CAWSSPGLAGSSYEQYF	TGTGCCTGGAGTTCCCCTGGACTAGCGGGAAGCTCCTACGAGCAGTACTTC	TRBV30	.	TRBD2	TRBJ2-7
CASSSNRDLSGANVLTF	TGCGCCAGCAGCTCGAACCGGGACTTATCTGGGGCCAACGTCCTGACTTTC	TRBV5-1	.	.	TRBJ2-6